This T cell receptor (beta chain) was captured by sequencing in a study of identical twins. From the 5' RACE reads, TCRdb called clonotypes with MiXCR, one entry per CDR3 protein. Of 600,000 to 700,000 distinct CDR3 sequences listed, approximately 21% are singletons. V was cut by 6 bases and J by 3 bases, with 12 bases left in between. Germline loops: CDR1 DFQATT, CDR2 SNEGSKA (reference sequence). The CDR3 has 12 residues. This clonotype occurred a few times. This same sample was also part of a study on T cells expressing NK-cell markers.

The sequence was collected from a woman between 18 and 29 years old in good health. The V call is TRBV20-1, the J call TRBJ2-7, with D possibly matching TRBD1 (6 bases). The sequencing input was PBMCs. The CDR3 region is CSAGQNLYEQYF. CDR3 sequence (DNA): TGCAGTGCAGGACAGAACCTCTACGAGCAGTACTTC.